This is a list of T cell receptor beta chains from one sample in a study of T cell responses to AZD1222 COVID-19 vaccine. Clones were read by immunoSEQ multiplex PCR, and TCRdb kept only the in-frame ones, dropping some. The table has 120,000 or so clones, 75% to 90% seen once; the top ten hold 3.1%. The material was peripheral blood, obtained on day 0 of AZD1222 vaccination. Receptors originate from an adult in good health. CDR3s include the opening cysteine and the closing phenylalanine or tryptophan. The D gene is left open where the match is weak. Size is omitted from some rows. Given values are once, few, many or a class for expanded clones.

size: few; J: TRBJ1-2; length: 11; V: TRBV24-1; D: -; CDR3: CATSDRGQLTF; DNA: TGTGCCACCAGTGATCGGGGACAACTCACCTTC
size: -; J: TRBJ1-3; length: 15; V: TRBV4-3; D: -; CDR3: CASSQDSGSGNTIYF; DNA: TGCGCCAGCAGCCAAGATTCCGGCTCTGGAAACACCATATATTTT
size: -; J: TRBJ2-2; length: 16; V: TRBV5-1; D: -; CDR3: CASSETQQALGGELFF; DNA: TGCGCCAGCAGCGAAACCCAACAGGCTCTCGGCGGGGAGCTGTTTTTT
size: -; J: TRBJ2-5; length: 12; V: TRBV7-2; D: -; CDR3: CASSRDYETQYF; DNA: TGTGCCAGCAGCCGGGATTACGAGACCCAGTACTTC
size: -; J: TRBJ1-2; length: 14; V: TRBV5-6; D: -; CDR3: CASSLQGVGHGYTF; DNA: TGTGCCAGCAGCTTGCAGGGAGTGGGCCATGGCTACACCTTC
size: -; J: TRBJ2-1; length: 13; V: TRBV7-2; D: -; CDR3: CASSLHRDNEQFF; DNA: TGTGCCAGCAGCCTCCACAGAGACAATGAGCAGTTCTTC
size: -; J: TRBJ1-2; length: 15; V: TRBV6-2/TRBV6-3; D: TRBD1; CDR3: CASSYGPGQGAGYTF; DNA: TGTGCCAGCAGTTACGGGCCGGGACAGGGGGCCGGCTACACCTTC
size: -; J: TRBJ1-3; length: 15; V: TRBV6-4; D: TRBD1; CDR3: CASSPTGAHGDTIYF; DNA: TGTGCCAGCAGTCCAACAGGGGCGCACGGCGACACCATATATTTT
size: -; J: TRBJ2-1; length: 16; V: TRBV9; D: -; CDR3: CASSVLGGMGLNEQFF; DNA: TGTGCCAGCAGCGTACTGGGCGGGATGGGCCTCAATGAGCAGTTCTTC
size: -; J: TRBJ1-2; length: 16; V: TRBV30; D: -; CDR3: CAWSFSADQGSYGYTF; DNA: TGTGCCTGGAGTTTCAGCGCGGATCAGGGATCCTATGGCTACACCTTC
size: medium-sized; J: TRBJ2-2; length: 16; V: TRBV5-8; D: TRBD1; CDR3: CASSMGTGANTGELFF; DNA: TGTGCCAGCAGCATGGGGACAGGGGCAAACACCGGGGAGCTGTTTTTT
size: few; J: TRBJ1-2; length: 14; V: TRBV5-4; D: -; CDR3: CASSLRPGGYGYTF; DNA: TGTGCCAGCAGCTTGCGGCCAGGCGGCTATGGCTACACCTTC
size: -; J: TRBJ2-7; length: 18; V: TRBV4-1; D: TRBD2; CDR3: CASSQSLVGTSQIYEQYF; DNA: TGCGCCAGCAGCCAATCCCTTGTGGGGACTAGCCAGATCTACGAGCAGTACTTC
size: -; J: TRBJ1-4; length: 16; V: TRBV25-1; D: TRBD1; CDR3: CASSEFRGRILEKLFF; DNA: TGTGCCAGCAGTGAATTTAGGGGGCGCATTCTTGAAAAACTGTTTTTT
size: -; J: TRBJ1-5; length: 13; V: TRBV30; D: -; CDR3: CAWSSNSNQPQHF; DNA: TGTGCCTGGAGTTCGAATAGCAATCAGCCCCAGCATTTT
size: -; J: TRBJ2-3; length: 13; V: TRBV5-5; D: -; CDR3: CASSSSLLRAQYF; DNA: TGTGCCAGCAGCTCTTCCTTATTGAGGGCGCAGTATTTT
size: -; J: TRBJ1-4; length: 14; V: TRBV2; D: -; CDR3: CASSDRSLREKLFF; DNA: TGTGCCAGCAGTGATCGGAGTTTGAGGGAAAAACTGTTTTTT
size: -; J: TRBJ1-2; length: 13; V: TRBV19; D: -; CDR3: CASSQAVYYGYTF; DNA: TGTGCCAGTAGTCAGGCGGTTTACTATGGCTACACCTTC
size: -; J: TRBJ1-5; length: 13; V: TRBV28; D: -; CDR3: CASSFYRFQPQHF; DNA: TGTGCCAGCAGTTTTTACCGCTTTCAGCCCCAGCATTTT
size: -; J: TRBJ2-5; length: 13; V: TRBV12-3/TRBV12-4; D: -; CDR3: CASSLSRAETQYF; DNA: TGTGCCAGCAGTTTAAGTAGAGCCGAGACCCAGTACTTC
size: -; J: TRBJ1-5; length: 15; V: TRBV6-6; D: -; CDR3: CASKKGGGNNQPQHF; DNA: TGTGCCAGCAAGAAAGGGGGGGGGAACAATCAGCCCCAGCATTTT
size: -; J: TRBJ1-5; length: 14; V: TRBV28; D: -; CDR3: CASSNPYSNQPQHF; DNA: TGTGCCAGCAGCAACCCGTATAGCAATCAGCCCCAGCATTTT
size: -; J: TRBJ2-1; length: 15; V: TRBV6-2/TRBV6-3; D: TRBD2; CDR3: CASSYVDLAGIEQFF; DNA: TGTGCCAGCAGTTACGTCGACCTAGCGGGAATTGAGCAGTTCTTC
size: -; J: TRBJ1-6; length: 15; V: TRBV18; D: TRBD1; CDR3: CASSPRDSYNSPLHF; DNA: TGTGCCAGCTCACCCCGGGACAGTTATAATTCACCCCTCCACTTT
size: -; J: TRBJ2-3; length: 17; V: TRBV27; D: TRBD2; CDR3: CASSLGPSGRVSDTQYF; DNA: TGTGCCAGCAGTTTAGGTCCTAGCGGGAGGGTGTCAGATACGCAGTATTTT
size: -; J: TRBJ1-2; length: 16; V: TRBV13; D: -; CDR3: CASSLESGGWDYGYTF; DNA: TGTGCCAGCAGCTTAGAGAGTGGGGGTTGGGACTATGGCTACACCTTC
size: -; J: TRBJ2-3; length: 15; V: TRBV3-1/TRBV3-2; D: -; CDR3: CASSPWSGMTDTQYF; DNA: TGTGCCAGCAGCCCCTGGTCAGGGATGACAGATACGCAGTATTTT